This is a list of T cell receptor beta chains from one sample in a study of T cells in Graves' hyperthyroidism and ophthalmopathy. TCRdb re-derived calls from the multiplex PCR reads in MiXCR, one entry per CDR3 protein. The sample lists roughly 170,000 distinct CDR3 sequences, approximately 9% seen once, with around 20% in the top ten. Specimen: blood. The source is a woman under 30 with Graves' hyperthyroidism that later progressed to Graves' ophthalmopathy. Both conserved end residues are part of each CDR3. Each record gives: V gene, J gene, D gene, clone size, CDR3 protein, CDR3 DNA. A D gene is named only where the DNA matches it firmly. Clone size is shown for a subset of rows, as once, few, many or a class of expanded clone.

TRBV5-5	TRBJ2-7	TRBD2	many	CASRRGLTNSYEQYF	TGTGCCAGCAGGCGGGGACTAACAAACTCCTACGAGCAGTACTTC
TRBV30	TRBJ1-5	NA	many	CAWSNGGDHQPQHF	TGTGCCTGGAGTAATGGGGGGGATCATCAGCCCCAGCATTTT
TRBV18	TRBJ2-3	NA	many	CASSTEVVADTQYF	TGTGCCAGCTCAACGGAGGTAGTAGCAGATACGCAGTATTTT
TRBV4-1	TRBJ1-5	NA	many	CASSQPGKNQPQHF	TGCGCCAGCAGCCAACCGGGGAAGAATCAGCCCCAGCATTTT
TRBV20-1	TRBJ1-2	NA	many	CSARDHRGGGYTF	TGCAGTGCTAGAGATCACAGAGGTGGAGGCTACACCTTC
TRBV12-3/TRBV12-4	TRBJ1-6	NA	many	CASSAGFGSPLHF	TGTGCCAGCAGTGCCGGGTTCGGTTCACCCCTCCACTTT
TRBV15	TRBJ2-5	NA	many	CATSPRPKETQYF	TGTGCCACCAGCCCACGACCGAAAGAGACCCAGTACTTC
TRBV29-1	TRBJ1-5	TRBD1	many	CSAGQINQPQHF	TGCAGCGCGGGACAGATAAATCAGCCCCAGCATTTT
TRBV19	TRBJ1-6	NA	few	CASSITQYEVNSPLHF	TGTGCCAGTAGTATAACGCAGTATGAAGTCAATTCACCCCTCCACTTT
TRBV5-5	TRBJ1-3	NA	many	CASSLQGPSSGNTIYF	TGTGCCAGCAGCTTGCAGGGGCCGAGCTCTGGAAACACCATATATTTT
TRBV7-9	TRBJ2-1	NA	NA	CASSLVLDPGQFF	TGTGCCAGCAGCTTAGTCCTAGACCCTGGGCAGTTCTTC
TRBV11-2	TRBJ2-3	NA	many	CASSPSGSLGNTQYF	TGTGCCAGCAGCCCGTCCGGGAGCCTCGGAAATACGCAGTATTTT
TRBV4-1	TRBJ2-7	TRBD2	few	CASSQSKLAGSYEQYF	TGCGCCAGCAGCCAGAGTAAACTAGCGGGGTCCTACGAGCAGTACTTC
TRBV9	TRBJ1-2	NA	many	CASSPPLERQGGYTF	TGTGCCAGCAGCCCCCCCTTGGAGAGGCAGGGTGGCTACACCTTC
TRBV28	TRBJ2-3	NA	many	CASSYVVRATDTQYF	TGTGCCAGCAGCTACGTTGTCAGGGCCACAGATACGCAGTATTTT
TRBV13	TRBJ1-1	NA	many	CASRFRSGASTEAFF	TGTGCCAGCAGGTTTCGATCGGGGGCGAGCACTGAAGCTTTCTTT
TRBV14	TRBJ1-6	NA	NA	CASSPDFGSYNSPLHF	TGTGCCAGCAGCCCCGACTTTGGCTCCTATAATTCACCCCTCCACTTT
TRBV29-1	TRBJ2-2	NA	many	CSVSSGPGELFF	TGCAGCGTTTCCTCCGGCCCCGGGGAGCTGTTTTTT
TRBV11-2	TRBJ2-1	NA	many	CASSLSRRGEQFF	TGTGCCAGCAGCTTAAGCCGCAGGGGTGAGCAGTTCTTC
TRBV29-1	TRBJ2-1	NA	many	CSVAESSYNEQFF	TGCAGCGTTGCTGAGTCATCCTACAATGAGCAGTTCTTC
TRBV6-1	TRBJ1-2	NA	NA	CASNLGTGGSGYTF	TGTGCCAGCAACCTTGGGACCGGGGGATCTGGCTACACCTTC
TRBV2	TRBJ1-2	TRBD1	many	CASSVEQGAGYGYTF	TGTGCCAGCAGTGTGGAACAGGGGGCTGGCTATGGCTACACCTTC
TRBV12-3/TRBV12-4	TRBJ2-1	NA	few	CASSFSLFNNEQFF	TGTGCCAGCAGTTTTAGCCTGTTCAACAATGAGCAGTTCTTC
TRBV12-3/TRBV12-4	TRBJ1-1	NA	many	CASSLDVWVRRMNTEAFF	TGTGCCAGCAGTTTAGATGTGTGGGTCAGGCGAATGAACACTGAAGCTTTCTTT
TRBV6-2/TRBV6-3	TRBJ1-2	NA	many	CASRPRTFGYTF	TGTGCCAGCAGGCCTCGTACTTTCGGGTACACCTTC
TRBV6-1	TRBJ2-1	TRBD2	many	CASSARGGAGNEQFF	TGTGCCAGCAGTGCGCGCGGGGGGGCCGGGAATGAGCAGTTCTTC
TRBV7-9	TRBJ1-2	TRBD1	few	CASRPMDREYGYTF	TGTGCCAGCAGGCCCATGGACAGGGAGTATGGCTACACCTTC
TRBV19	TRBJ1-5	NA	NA	CASSFRDTDQPQHF	TGTGCCAGTAGTTTCCGGGACACAGATCAGCCCCAGCATTTT
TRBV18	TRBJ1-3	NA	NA	CASSPGQSSGNTIYF	TGTGCCAGCTCCCCAGGACAGTCCTCTGGAAACACCATATATTTT
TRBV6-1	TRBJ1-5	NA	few	CASSPTHTQPQHF	TGTGCCAGCAGTCCTACACACACACAGCCCCAGCATTTT
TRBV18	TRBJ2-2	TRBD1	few	CASSPTLPGQTTNNTGELFF	TGTGCCAGCTCACCAACTCTACCGGGACAGACAACAAACAACACCGGGGAGCTGTTTTTT
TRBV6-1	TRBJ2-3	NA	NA	CASSSPGFVGVEGDTQYF	TGTGCCAGCAGTTCCCCCGGTTTTGTGGGAGTTGAGGGAGATACGCAGTATTTT
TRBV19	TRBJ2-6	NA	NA	CASSNRADKLTF	TGTGCCAGTAGTAATAGGGCTGACAAACTGACTTTC
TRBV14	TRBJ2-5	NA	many	CASSQEHQVLSFQETQYF	TGTGCCAGCAGCCAAGAACACCAGGTTCTTTCTTTCCAAGAGACCCAGTACTTC
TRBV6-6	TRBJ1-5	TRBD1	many	CASSYSGQGARNQPQHF	TGTGCCAGCAGTTACTCAGGACAGGGGGCCCGCAATCAGCCCCAGCATTTT
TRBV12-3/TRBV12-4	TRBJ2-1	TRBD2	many	CASSLWGGEQFF	TGTGCCAGCAGTTTATGGGGGGGAGAGCAGTTCTTC